The clone carrying this T cell receptor (beta chain) was observed many times. Trimming took off 3 bases at V and 1 base at J, with 10 bases between the two ends. The CDR3 runs to 13 residues. Germline-derived CDR1 and CDR2 are SQVTM and ANQGSEA. RNA transcripts yielded amplified TCR beta CDR3 regions. The HTBI primer set served for first-round RT-PCR of the TCR CDR3. One entry per CDR3 protein, called by TCRdb with MiXCR from the multiplex PCR reads. Here the sample spans about 500,000 distinct CDR3 sequences, roughly an eighth being singletons. The sample belongs to a study of T cells in Graves' hyperthyroidism and ophthalmopathy.

The sequenced sample consisted of blood. The rearrangement links TRBV29-1 to TRBJ2-7; tentatively, D is TRBD1 or TRBD2 (6 bases each). The TCR comes from a woman aged 18-30 years with Graves' hyperthyroidism. The CDR3 bases are TGCAGCGTTGACGGAGGGACATCCTACGAGCAGTACTTC. Translating gives CSVDGGTSYEQYF.